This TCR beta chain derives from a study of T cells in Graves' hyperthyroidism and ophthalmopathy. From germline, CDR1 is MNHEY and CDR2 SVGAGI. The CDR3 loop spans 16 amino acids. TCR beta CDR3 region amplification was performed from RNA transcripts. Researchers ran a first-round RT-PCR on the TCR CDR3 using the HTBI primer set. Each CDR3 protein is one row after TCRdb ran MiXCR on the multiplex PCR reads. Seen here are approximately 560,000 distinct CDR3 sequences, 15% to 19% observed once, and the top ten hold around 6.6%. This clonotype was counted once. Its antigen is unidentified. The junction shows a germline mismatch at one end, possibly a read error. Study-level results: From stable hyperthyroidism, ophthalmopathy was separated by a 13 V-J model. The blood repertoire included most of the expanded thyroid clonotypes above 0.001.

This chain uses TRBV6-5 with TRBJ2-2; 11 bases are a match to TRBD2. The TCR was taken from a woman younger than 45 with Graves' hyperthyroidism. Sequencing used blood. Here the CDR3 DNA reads TGTACCAGCAGTTTCCGACTAGCGGGACAAGCCGGGGAGCTGTTTTTT. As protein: CTSSFRLAGQAGELFF.